This paragraph covers one T cell receptor beta chain sequence. The antigen is unknown. Using immunoSEQ multiplex PCR, the repertoire was profiled, and TCRdb retains in-frame clones only, with some absent. The table shows 250,000 to 350,000 clones, with around 90% occurring only once. The sample comes from a study of cytomegalovirus exposure and HLA in healthy donors. Study-level points and caveats: The study flagged approximately 180 TCR beta chains as cytomegalovirus-associated. The tendency of first-cohort TCR clusters to co-occur in the 120 or so validation repertoires emerged from a later analysis. As was reported, the classifier diagnosed cytomegalovirus status with high specificity and sensitivity. In vitro work confirmed that a few CMV-associated chains recognize CMV antigens.

Trimming removed 4 bases from V and 1 base from J, with 11 bases in between. CDR1 is SGHDT, CDR2 YYEEEE, per germline. The CDR3 totals 14 residues. This receptor was taken from a man aged 25-40 years in good health and CMV-seronegative. The chain has TRBV5-6 and TRBJ2-5; weak D call: TRBD2 (6 bases). The sequencing input was PBMCs. CDR3 in amino acids: CASSRGGSQETQYF. Written as DNA, the CDR3 is TGTGCCAGCAGCAGGGGAGGCAGCCAAGAGACCCAGTACTTC. The full variable domain, in which reference TRBV5-6 and TRBJ2-5 provide the parts outside the CDR3, is DAGVTQSPTHLIKTRGQQVTLRCSPKSGHDTVSWYQQALGQGPQFIFQYYEEEERQRGNFPDRFSGHQFPNYSSELNVNALLLGDSALYLCASSRGGSQETQYFGPGTRLLVL.